The TCR beta chain under discussion was sequenced for a study of blood T cells in healthy people across ages (dated by TCRdb to 2014 to 2015). About the investigation overall: In model experiments, roughly one uniquely barcoded TCR beta cDNA molecule per two T cells was captured by template switching. Using deep sequencing normalized with unique cDNA molecular identifiers, the study measured how TCR beta repertoire diversity changes with age. Two additional independent replicas of 1 million unique cDNA reads from the same blood draw were analyzed for two donors (one aged 18 to 30 and one aged 80 or older). The donors were divided into four age groups: young (average about 15 years), middle-aged (under 40), aged (approximately 64) and long-lived (roughly 82). To avoid experimental bias, donors of different ages were randomly spread across the sequencing lanes. Study-level results and caveats: As age increased, observed TCR beta diversity per million T cells dropped in a roughly linear way, and a significant reduction was already evident by age about 40. Donor CMV infection status was unknown, potentially confounding age-related changes in expanded clonotypes. Since profiling was done on bulk unsorted PBMCs, naive and antigen-experienced compartments could not be conclusively compared. Estimates of total diversity from one million sequenced T cells were regarded as lower bounds and underestimates. Observed TCR beta diversity correlated strongly with the percentage of naive T cells measured by flow cytometry. Compared with the aged group, the long-lived group had more naive CD4+ T cells, fewer expanded clones and increased TCR diversity, a pattern suggesting age selection.

The library was built by means of 5' RACE. Sequencing took place on an Illumina HiSeq 2500. A second roughly 6 to 11 cycle PCR used a sample-barcoded 5' primer and a J-beta primer mix. Each TCR beta cDNA molecule received a unique molecular identifier from a template-switch 5' adaptor carrying 12 random nucleotides. At least 2.5 million CDR3-containing paired-end reads were obtained from each sample. First-strand cDNA was synthesized from all RNA with the Mint cDNA synthesis kit, primed by a TRBC-specific oligonucleotide. Following uracil-DNA glycosylase treatment, a first 18-cycle PCR with universal primers M1SS and BC2_uni_R was performed on all cDNA. On the study's bioinformatics: For normalization, 1 million high-quality reads, each with a distinct molecular identifier, were randomly selected from each sample. Reads with shared molecular identifiers were discarded instead of being binned into consensus sequences. CDR3 identification, clonotype clustering and error correction used MiTCR with a Q25 quality threshold and the strictest error-elimination algorithm. A nonparametric unseen species model with Euler transformation was used to estimate lower-bound total TCR beta diversity. TCRdb applied fastp at Q25 and MiXCR to the public reads, then kept only in-frame beta chains. Each entry merges the rows of one CDR3 protein and shows their most common DNA and genes. The V and J calls, along with clone size, are taken from TCRdb and not from the paper's own processing. The sample has approximately 1,000,000 distinct CDR3 sequences on record, more than 30% of them singletons. The biggest ten clones account for over 10% of the sample.

Systemically healthy Caucasian individuals from Russia, roughly 40 in total and aged about 6 to 100 years, were included as donors. Approximately 10 milliliters of peripheral blood were collected from each donor into EDTA-treated Vacutainer tubes. Ficoll-Paque density-gradient centrifugation was used to isolate PBMCs, with at least 6.5 million per sample. Total RNA, at least 5.5 micrograms per sample, was extracted from PBMCs with Trizol reagent. Naive CD45RAhigh/CD27high T cell percentages were measured by flow cytometry on a PBMC aliquot from every donor. To note about this clonotype: Its antigen specificity is not known. The junction departs from germline at one end; a sequencing error may be responsible.

The germline V gene specifies SNHLY as CDR1 and FYNNEI as CDR2. The CDR3 contains 12 residues, cysteine and phenylalanine counted. Only the CDR3 DNA stays, 36 bases, in frame from base 1. Sample: blood. This sequence was found in a man aged 18 to 29 in good health. The chain couples TRBV2 to TRBJ2-2; the D gene remains uncertain. CDR3 region: CASSVNPGELFF. In nucleotide form, the sequence is TGTGCCAGCAGTGTGAACCCCGGGGAGCTGTTTTTT. Full variable domain (CDR3 extended with the reference TRBV2 and TRBJ2-2 proteins): EPEVTQTPSHQVTQMGQEVILRCVPISNHLYFYWYRQILGQKVEFLVSFYNNEISEKSEIFDDQFSVERPDGSNFTLKIRSTKLEDSAMYFCASSVNPGELFFGEGSRLTVL.